This T cell receptor (beta chain) was observed in a study of cytomegalovirus exposure and HLA in healthy donors. Study results and caveats: Later on, analysis showed that most CMV-associated TCR beta chains appeared to be HLA-restricted. Earlier analysis found most TCR beta V segments productive about 87% or about 30% of the time. In presence/absence analyses, roughly uniform sequencing depth across donors was assumed.

V was trimmed by 0 bases and J by 3 bases, leaving 11 bases between them. The CDR3 runs to 15 residues. Germline assignment: CDR1 SGHDN and CDR2 FVKESK. Of note for this clone: The antigen is unknown.

In the PCR, 60 Vbeta and 13 Jbeta primers were used. Authors' methods: Unique TCR beta chains numbered about 72 million in a later analysis, with around 10 million shared. Sequencing used immunoSEQ multiplex PCR; TCRdb keeps in-frame clones, though not all of them. The V and J calls and the clone size are those of that table, but D and trimming were determined from the DNA. The data contain about 160,000 clones, roughly 80% of them singletons. This TCR was sampled from a man in his forties in good health and CMV-seronegative. The genes are TRBV14 and TRBJ2-5; D perhaps matches TRBD2 (6 bases). The sequencing input was PBMCs. CDR3 amino acids: CASSQDPAGKETQYF. The DNA of the CDR3 is TGTGCCAGCAGCCAAGATCCTGCGGGGAAAGAGACCCAGTACTTC. Supplemented by reference TRBV14 and TRBJ2-5, the full variable domain reads EAGVTQFPSHSVIEKGQTVTLRCDPISGHDNLYWYRRVMGKEIKFLLHFVKESKQDESGMPNNRFLAERTGGTYSTLKVQPAELEDSGVYFCASSQDPAGKETQYFGPGTRLLVL.